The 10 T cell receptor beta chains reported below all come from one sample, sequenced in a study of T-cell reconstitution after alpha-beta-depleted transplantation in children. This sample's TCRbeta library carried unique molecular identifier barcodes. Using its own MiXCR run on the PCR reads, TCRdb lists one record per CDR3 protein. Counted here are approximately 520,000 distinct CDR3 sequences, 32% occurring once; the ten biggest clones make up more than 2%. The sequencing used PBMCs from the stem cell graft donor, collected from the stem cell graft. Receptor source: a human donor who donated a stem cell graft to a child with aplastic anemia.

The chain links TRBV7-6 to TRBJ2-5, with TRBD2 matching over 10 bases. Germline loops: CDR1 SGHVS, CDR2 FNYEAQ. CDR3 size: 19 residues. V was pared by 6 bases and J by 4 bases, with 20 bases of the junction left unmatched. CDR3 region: CASSLRNTAGGRLLETQYF. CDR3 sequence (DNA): TGTGCCAGCAGTCTTCGAAATACAGCGGGAGGGAGGCTTTTAGAGACCCAGTACTTC.

CDR3 bases: TGCAGTGCGCCCAGGGGGCTCACAGATACGCAGTATTTT. It is translated as CSAPRGLTDTQYF. The chain employs TRBV20-1 and TRBJ2-3, with 8 bases aligning to TRBD1. The CDR3 is made up of 13 amino acids. The germline gives CDR1 DFQATT, CDR2 SNEGSKA (reference sequence). The V gene end was trimmed by 6 bases and the J gene end by 2 bases; junction bases not matched to a gene: 4.

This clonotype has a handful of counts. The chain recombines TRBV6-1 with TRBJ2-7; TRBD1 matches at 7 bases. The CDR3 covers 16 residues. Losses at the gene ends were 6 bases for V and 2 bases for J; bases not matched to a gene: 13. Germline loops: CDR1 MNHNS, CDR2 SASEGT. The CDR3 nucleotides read TGTGCCAGCAGACAAAACTTACAGGGGTTCCCCTACGAGCAGTACTTC. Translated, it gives CASRQNLQGFPYEQYF.

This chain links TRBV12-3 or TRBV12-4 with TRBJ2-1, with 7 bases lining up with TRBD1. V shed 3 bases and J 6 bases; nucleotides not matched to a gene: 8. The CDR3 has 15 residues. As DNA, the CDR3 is TGTGCCAGCAGTTTGAGGGGGCTTAACCGCAATGAGCAGTTCTTC. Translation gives CASSLRGLNRNEQFF.

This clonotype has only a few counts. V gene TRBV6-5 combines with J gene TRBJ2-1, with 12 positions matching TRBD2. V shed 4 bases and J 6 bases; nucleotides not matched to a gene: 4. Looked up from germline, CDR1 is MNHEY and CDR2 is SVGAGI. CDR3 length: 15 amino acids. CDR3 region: CASSFLAGGRNEQFF. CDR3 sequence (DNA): TGTGCCAGCAGTTTCCTAGCGGGAGGGCGCAATGAGCAGTTCTTC.

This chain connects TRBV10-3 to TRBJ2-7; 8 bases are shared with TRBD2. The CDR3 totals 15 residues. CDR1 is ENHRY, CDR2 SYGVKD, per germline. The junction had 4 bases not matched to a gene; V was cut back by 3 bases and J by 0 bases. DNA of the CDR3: TGTGCCATCAGTGATCGCGGGGGGACCTCCTACGAGCAGTACTTC. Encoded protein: CAISDRGGTSYEQYF.

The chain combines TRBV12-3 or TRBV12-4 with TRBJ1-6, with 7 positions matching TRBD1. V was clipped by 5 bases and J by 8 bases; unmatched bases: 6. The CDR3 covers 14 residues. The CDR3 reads CASSTGTVYSPLHF. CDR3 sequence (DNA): TGTGCCAGCAGTACCGGGACAGTGTATTCACCCCTCCACTTT.

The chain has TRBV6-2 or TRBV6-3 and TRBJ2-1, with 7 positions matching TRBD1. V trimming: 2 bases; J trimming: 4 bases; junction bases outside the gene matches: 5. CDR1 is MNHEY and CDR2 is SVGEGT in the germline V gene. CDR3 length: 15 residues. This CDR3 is CASSYGTAVYNEQFF. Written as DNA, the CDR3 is TGTGCCAGCAGTTACGGGACAGCAGTATACAATGAGCAGTTCTTC.

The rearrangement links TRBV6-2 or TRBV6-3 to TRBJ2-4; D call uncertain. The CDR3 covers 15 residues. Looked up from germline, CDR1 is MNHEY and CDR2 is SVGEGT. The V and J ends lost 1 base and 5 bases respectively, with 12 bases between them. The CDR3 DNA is TGTGCCAGCAGTTACTATTTGCAGATGGAAAACATTCAGTACTTC. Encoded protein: CASSYYLQMENIQYF.

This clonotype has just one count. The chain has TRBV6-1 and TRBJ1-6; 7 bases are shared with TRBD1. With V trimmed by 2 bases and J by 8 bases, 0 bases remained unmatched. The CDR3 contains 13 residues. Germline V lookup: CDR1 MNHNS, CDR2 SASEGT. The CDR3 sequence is CASSETGDSPLHF. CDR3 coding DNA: TGTGCCAGCAGTGAAACAGGGGATTCACCCCTCCACTTT.